Following are 32 T cell receptor beta chains from one sample sequenced in a study of shared clonotypes between healthy human individuals. This table comes from immunoSEQ multiplex PCR, and its TCRdb copy is limited to in-frame clones, with some not included. The top ten hold under 2% of the sample, which has about 710,000 clones, roughly two thirds seen once. Material for sequencing was memory CD4+ T cells sorted from blood. Stated subset: CD45RA-negative fraction. All receptors derive from a woman younger than 45 in good health.

In this sample, this clone turned up once. The rearrangement uses TRBV28 and TRBJ1-1, with D hard to call. V gave up 4 bases and J gave up 1 base, with 13 bases separating them. CDR1 and CDR2 from the germline V gene are MDHEN and SYDVKM. This CDR3 is 15 amino acids long. The CDR3 nucleotides are TGTGCCAGCAGTTCCTGGCGGCGTCAGAACACTGAAGCTTTCTTT. It specifies CASSSWRRQNTEAFF.

The chain is built from TRBV2 and TRBJ2-1; maybe TRBD2 (5 bases). Deletions cut 4 bases from V and 2 bases from J, with 15 bases between. This CDR3 is built from 16 residues. From germline, CDR1 is SNHLY and CDR2 FYNNEI. DNA of the CDR3: TGTGCCAGCAGTGGGACTTCCACGGGGACCTACAATGAGCAGTTCTTC. Translating gives CASSGTSTGTYNEQFF.

V and J are TRBV5-1 and TRBJ2-1, with D hard to call. Trimming shortened V by 1 base and J by 13 bases, and 24 bases separated the two germline ends. Germline values: CDR1 SGHRS, CDR2 YFSETQ. This CDR3 region has 16 residues. In nucleotides, the CDR3 is TGCGCCAGCAGCTTGTCCGGCTTAGCATCCCAAGGGTACCAGTTCTTC. Encoded protein: CASSLSGLASQGYQFF.

The genes are TRBV29-1 and TRBJ1-2; D not certain. The V end was cut by 1 base, the J end by 7 bases, with 13 bases between. Per the germline V gene, CDR1 is SQVTM and CDR2 is ANQGSEA. The CDR3 is made up of 13 amino acids. This CDR3 reads CSVEAFRGGGYTF. The CDR3 DNA reads as TGCAGCGTTGAAGCATTTCGGGGAGGTGGCTACACCTTC. Complete variable domain (other parts from reference TRBV29-1 and TRBJ1-2): SAVISQKPSRDICQRGTSLTIQCQVDSQVTMMFWYRQQPGQSLTLIATANQGSEATYESGFVIDKFPISRPNLTFSTLTVSNMSPEDSSIYLCSVEAFRGGGYTFGSGTRLTVV.

The chain is built from TRBV13 and TRBJ2-2; D unresolved. The V end was cut by 6 bases, the J end by 1 base, with 9 bases between. The CDR3 is 14 amino acids. Germline assignment: CDR1 PRHDT and CDR2 FYEKMQ (reference sequence). CDR3 sequence (DNA): TGTGCCAGCAGGTCGGTGCGGAACACCGGGGAGCTGTTTTTT. Its translation: CASRSVRNTGELFF.

The V gene is TRBV10-3, the J gene TRBJ2-2; TRBD2 matches at 7 bases. V trimming: 8 bases; J trimming: 7 bases; junction bases outside the gene matches: 10. The length of the CDR3 is 14 residues. In germline, CDR1 is ENHRY, CDR2 SYGVKD. Here the CDR3 reads CAIWAGVGVGELFF. The CDR3 nucleotides read TGTGCCATCTGGGCGGGAGTTGGAGTCGGGGAGCTGTTTTTT.

Details on this clone: A much more abundant neighbour one base away suggests this may be a read error. Other nucleotide sequences in the sample specify the same CDR3. The V call is TRBV5-1, the J call TRBJ2-3; D ambiguous. Germline values: CDR1 SGHRS, CDR2 YFSETQ. CDR3 length: 11 residues. V was clipped by 3 bases and J by 3 bases, with 2 bases between them. The CDR3 here is CASSYTDTQYF. CDR3 DNA: TGCGCCAGCAGCTATACAGATACGCAGTATTTT.

The V call is TRBV7-9, the J call TRBJ2-5; D is perhaps TRBD2 (5 bases). The CDR3 sequence is 15 residues long. Germline values: CDR1 SEHNR, CDR2 FQNEAQ (reference sequence). V was clipped by 5 bases and J by 0 bases, with 13 bases between them. DNA for the CDR3: TGTGCCAGCAGCAAGGACGGGATGTACCAAGAGACCCAGTACTTC. Its translation is CASSKDGMYQETQYF.

V gene TRBV5-1 combines with J gene TRBJ2-5; D remains ambiguous. The V gene lost 4 bases and the J gene lost 5 bases, with 12 bases spanning the gap. There are 13 residues in the CDR3. The germline gives CDR1 SGHRS, CDR2 YFSETQ. Here the CDR3 DNA reads TGCGCCAGCAGCGAAGCCTTGCAGGAGACCCAGTACTTC. It codes for CASSEALQETQYF.

The chain carries TRBV7-3 and TRBJ2-2, with 10 bases aligning to TRBD2. V was clipped by 4 bases and J by 4 bases; unmatched bases: 12. This CDR3 contains 18 residues. Germline V gene sequence: CDR1 SGHTA, CDR2 FQGTGA. The CDR3 protein is CASSSGGLAGVGTGELFF. The DNA of the CDR3 is TGTGCCAGCAGCTCGGGAGGGCTAGCGGGAGTGGGCACCGGGGAGCTGTTTTTT.

This clone was observed a handful of times. The chain carries TRBV28 and TRBJ1-2; D ambiguous. V was trimmed by 5 bases and J by 10 bases, leaving 17 bases between them. Looked up from germline, CDR1 is MDHEN and CDR2 is SYDVKM. This CDR3 contains 13 residues. As DNA, the CDR3 is TGTGCCAGCAGTCCCCCCGCCGGGAGACCCTACACCTTC. Its translation: CASSPPAGRPYTF.

V usage is TRBV11-2 and J usage is TRBJ2-3; D ambiguous. Germline CDR1 is SGHAT and CDR2 is FQNNGV. This CDR3 has 14 amino acids. The germline V and J ends were trimmed by 5 bases and 1 base, with 10 bases remaining between them. The CDR3 nucleotides are TGTGCCAGCAGCCGGATAGTTGGCACAGATACGCAGTATTTT. Protein: CASSRIVGTDTQYF.

V usage is TRBV18 and J usage is TRBJ1-2; D is ambiguous. The CDR3 spans 15 residues. Germline CDR1 reads KGHSH; CDR2 reads LQKENI. Between the trimmed V and J ends, which lost 1 base and 3 bases, there was a span of 12 bases. CDR3 sequence: CASSPRGGSDYGYTF. The CDR3 DNA reads as TGTGCCAGCTCACCACGGGGAGGTTCCGACTATGGCTACACCTTC.

The chain carries TRBV5-4 and TRBJ2-7; 7 bases agree with TRBD1. The CDR3 runs 14 residues. Germline loops: CDR1 SGHNT, CDR2 YYREEE (reference sequence). Trimming took 4 bases from V and 2 from J; bases not matched to a gene: 6. The CDR3 bases are TGTGCCAGCAGCCATACACAGGGGACCTACGAGCAGTACTTC. Its translation is CASSHTQGTYEQYF.

This clone was seen only a few times. The rearrangement uses TRBV18 and TRBJ2-5; D is unclear. This CDR3 contains 14 residues. V was pared by 4 bases and J by 7 bases, with 16 bases between. CDR1 is KGHSH and CDR2 is LQKENI in the germline V gene. The CDR3 loop is CASSQDGKLGTQYF. CDR3 sequence (DNA): TGTGCCAGCTCACAGGACGGAAAATTGGGGACCCAGTACTTC.

The chain recombines TRBV5-1 with TRBJ2-4, with 7 nucleotides matching TRBD1. The V and J ends lost 3 bases and 8 bases, in that order; junction bases with no gene match: 8. This CDR3 is 14 amino acids long. Per germline, CDR1 SGHRS and CDR2 YFSETQ. CDR3 in DNA: TGCGCCAGCAGCTCACGGGACAGAGGAGACATTCAGTACTTC. As protein: CASSSRDRGDIQYF. The full variable domain, in which reference TRBV5-1 and TRBJ2-4 provide the parts outside the CDR3, is KAGVTQTPRYLIKTRGQQVTLSCSPISGHRSVSWYQQTPGQGLQFLFEYFSETQRNKGNFPGRFSGRQFSNSRSEMNVSTLELGDSALYLCASSSRDRGDIQYFGAGTRLSVL.

J is TRBJ2-3 and V is TRBV27, with D perhaps matching TRBD2 (7 bases). Germline V gene sequence: CDR1 MNHEY, CDR2 SMNVEV (reference sequence). This CDR3 has 18 amino acids. Deletions cut 5 bases from V and 5 bases from J, with 26 bases between. CDR3 residues: CASSRRGASGGGGDTQYF. In nucleotides, the CDR3 is TGTGCCAGCAGTCGACGTGGTGCTAGCGGAGGAGGGGGAGATACGCAGTATTTT.

This chain joins TRBV5-1 and TRBJ1-1; TRBD1 aligns across 9 bases. The CDR3 runs 16 residues. From germline, CDR1 is SGHRS and CDR2 YFSETQ. J lost 5 bases, V lost 1 base, and 9 bases had no gene match. The CDR3 DNA is TGCGCCAGCAGCTTGTCATCCTGGACAGGGGAAACTGAAGCTTTCTTT. Translation gives CASSLSSWTGETEAFF.

The rearrangement joins TRBV9 to TRBJ2-4; 7 positions match TRBD1. Unmatched junction bases numbered 6, after V lost 3 bases and J lost 6 bases. Germline CDR1 reads SGDLS; CDR2 reads YYNGEE. The CDR3 totals 14 residues. The CDR3 DNA sequence: TGTGCCAGCAGCGAGACAGGGTATGGAAACATTCAGTACTTC. This translates into CASSETGYGNIQYF.

This rearrangement joins TRBV7-9 to TRBJ2-7, with a possible D match to TRBD2 (5 bases). V shed 5 bases and J shed 10 bases, with 18 bases lying between them. The CDR3 spans 13 residues. CDR1 is SEHNR and CDR2 is FQNEAQ in the germline V gene (reference sequence). The CDR3 nucleotides are TGTGCCAGCAGCGGAGGACTCCTCGGCGATCAGTACTTC. Its translation is CASSGGLLGDQYF. Full variable domain (outside the CDR3, taken from reference TRBV7-9 and TRBJ2-7): DTGVSQNPRHKITKRGQNVTFRCDPISEHNRLYWYRQTLGQGPEFLTYFQNEAQLEKSRLLSDRFSAERPKGSFSTLEIQRTEQGDSAMYLCASSGGLLGDQYFGPGTRLTVT.

This clone has only a few counts. The V call is TRBV9, the J call TRBJ2-2; 7 bases align to TRBD2. The V segment lost 0 bases and the J segment 6 bases; nucleotides outside the gene matches: 11. There are 17 residues in the CDR3. CDR1 is SGDLS and CDR2 is YYNGEE in the germline V gene. This CDR3 is CASSVDWREIPPGELFF. The CDR3 nucleotides are TGTGCCAGCAGCGTAGATTGGCGGGAGATCCCCCCCGGGGAGCTGTTTTTT.

V and J are TRBV18 and TRBJ1-4, with TRBD1 matching 11 bases. The ends lost 3 bases at V and 10 bases at J; junction bases unmatched: 1. This CDR3 contains 13 residues. Germline-derived CDR1 and CDR2 are KGHSH and LQKENI. The CDR3 region is CASSPGQGGKLFF. CDR3 bases: TGTGCCAGCTCACCGGGACAGGGGGGAAAACTGTTTTTT.

The V call is TRBV30, the J call TRBJ2-7; D unresolved. CDR3 length equals 11 residues. V was shortened by 6 bases and J by 0 bases, with 6 bases between the two germline ends. Per germline, CDR1 GTSNPN and CDR2 SVGIG (reference sequence). This chain's CDR3 is CACVPSYEQYF. DNA for the CDR3: TGTGCCTGTGTTCCCTCCTACGAGCAGTACTTC.

The V call is TRBV11-2, the J call TRBJ1-2, with 9 bases identical to TRBD1. Germline V gene data show CDR1 as SGHAT and CDR2 as FQNNGV. The V gene end was trimmed by 2 bases and the J gene end by 6 bases; junction bases not matched to a gene: 10. The CDR3 loop spans 16 amino acids. DNA for the CDR3: TGTGCCAGCAGCTTAATCACAGGGGGCGCGGTAAATGGCTACACCTTC. Translated, it gives CASSLITGGAVNGYTF.

The chain recombines TRBV12-1 with TRBJ2-7. TRBV12-1 is noted as a pseudogene. The CDR3 is 10 amino acids. CDR3 coding DNA: TGTGCCAGCAGCGACTACGAGCAGTACTTC. As protein: CASSDYEQYF.

The chain combines TRBV5-1 with TRBJ2-7; D is uncertain. Germline V gives CDR1 SGHRS, CDR2 YFSETQ. V shed 0 bases and J shed 3 bases, with 13 bases lying between them. CDR3 length: 15 amino acids. Here the CDR3 reads CASSLEPNAFYEQYF. The CDR3 DNA reads TGCGCCAGCAGCTTGGAGCCAAACGCCTTCTACGAGCAGTACTTC.

For the CDR3, the DNA is TGTGCCAGCAGTGGACCGGGAGACACCTACGAGCAGTACTTC. Translating gives CASSGPGDTYEQYF. V is TRBV2 and J is TRBJ2-7, with a possible D match to TRBD2 (6 bases). Germline V gene lookup returns CDR1 SNHLY and CDR2 FYNNEI. The CDR3 extends over 14 amino acids. V lost 4 bases, J lost 2 bases, and 12 bases lay in between.

This chain joins TRBV18 and TRBJ1-3; no definite D call. CDR1 KGHSH and CDR2 LQKENI come from the germline V gene. The CDR3 length is 13 residues. V shed 5 bases and J shed 4 bases, with 9 bases lying between them. Written as DNA, the CDR3 is TGTGCCAGCTCAAGCGGTGTGGGAAACACCATATATTTT. It is translated as CASSSGVGNTIYF.

The chain couples TRBV7-8 to TRBJ2-2; the match to TRBD2 covers 9 bases. Per the germline V gene, CDR1 is SGHVS and CDR2 is FQNEAQ. V shed 2 bases and J 4 bases; nucleotides not matched to a gene: 5. CDR3 size: 16 residues. The CDR3 here is CASSLRGTSITGELFF. The DNA for the CDR3 is TGTGCCAGCAGCTTACGCGGGACTAGCATCACCGGGGAGCTGTTTTTT.

The chain is built from TRBV7-9 and TRBJ1-1, with D unclear. Germline CDR1 reads SEHNR; CDR2 reads FQNEAQ (reference sequence). The V end was cut by 2 bases, the J end by 2 bases, with 15 bases between. This CDR3 region has 16 residues. The CDR3 sequence: CASSLMGRGLNTEAFF. The CDR3 bases are TGTGCCAGCAGCTTAATGGGTCGCGGCCTTAACACTGAAGCTTTCTTT. Looking up the rest from reference TRBV7-9 and TRBJ1-1 gives the full variable domain: DTGVSQNPRHKITKRGQNVTFRCDPISEHNRLYWYRQTLGQGPEFLTYFQNEAQLEKSRLLSDRFSAERPKGSFSTLEIQRTEQGDSAMYLCASSLMGRGLNTEAFFGQGTRLTVV.

This rearrangement joins TRBV28 to TRBJ1-2; tentative D call: TRBD1 (5 bases). V lost 2 bases to trimming and J lost 8 bases, with 15 bases between them. This CDR3 is built from 14 residues. In germline, CDR1 is MDHEN, CDR2 SYDVKM. The CDR3 region is CASSLGGTFGGYTF. The CDR3 nucleotides are TGTGCCAGCAGTTTAGGTGGGACCTTCGGGGGCTACACCTTC.

The CDR3 spells CASSLIRGGIYNYGYTF. In DNA, the CDR3 is TGTGCCAGCAGCTTAATCAGGGGAGGGATCTATAACTATGGCTACACCTTC. J is TRBJ1-2 and V is TRBV7-9; possibly TRBD1 for D (6 bases). CDR1 and CDR2 (germline): SEHNR, FQNEAQ (reference sequence). Trimming removed 2 bases at V and 1 base at J, with 17 bases between. The CDR3 consists of 17 residues.